A selection of T cell receptor beta chains follows, all from one sample in a study of T cells in Graves' hyperthyroidism and ophthalmopathy. Each CDR3 protein is one row after TCRdb ran MiXCR on the multiplex PCR reads. The sample yields around 360,000 distinct CDR3 sequences, roughly 15% seen once. The sample taken for sequencing was blood. All receptors derive from a woman in her fifties or sixties with Graves' ophthalmopathy. The CDR3 runs from the conserved cysteine through the conserved F or W. Each record gives: clone size, V gene, D gene, J gene, CDR3 protein, CDR3 DNA. A D gene is named only where the DNA matches it firmly. Not all rows give a size; the values are once, few, many and, for expanded clones, a class.

size: few
V: TRBV6-2/TRBV6-3
D: -
J: TRBJ2-6
CDR3: CASTHRDLISGANVLTF
DNA: TGTGCCAGCACGCACCGGGACCTCATAAGCGGGGCCAACGTCCTGACTTTC

size: many
V: TRBV12-3/TRBV12-4
D: -
J: TRBJ1-1
CDR3: CASSLSGAEAFF
DNA: TGTGCCAGCAGCCTATCGGGGGCTGAAGCTTTCTTT

size: many
V: TRBV28
D: -
J: TRBJ2-7
CDR3: CASSLGAGDYEQYF
DNA: TGTGCCAGCAGTTTAGGGGCAGGGGACTACGAGCAGTACTTC

size: few
V: TRBV20-1
D: -
J: TRBJ2-3
CDR3: CSAREAPGRGGTDTQYF
DNA: TGCAGTGCTAGAGAGGCCCCCGGCAGGGGAGGAACAGATACGCAGTATTTT

size: -
V: TRBV2
D: TRBD2
J: TRBJ2-1
CDR3: CASNLAEYNEQFF
DNA: TGTGCCAGCAACCTAGCGGAATACAATGAGCAGTTCTTC

size: -
V: TRBV9
D: -
J: TRBJ2-5
CDR3: CASSVAPIGEETQYF
DNA: TGTGCCAGCAGCGTAGCCCCTATCGGGGAAGAGACCCAGTACTTC

size: few
V: TRBV5-1
D: -
J: TRBJ2-1
CDR3: CASSLGQVHVPRHNEQFF
DNA: TGCGCCAGCAGCTTGGGACAGGTTCATGTGCCTCGCCACAATGAGCAGTTCTTC

size: -
V: TRBV6-1
D: -
J: TRBJ1-2
CDR3: CASSEPLTSYNYGYTF
DNA: TGTGCCAGCAGTGAACCCCTGACAAGCTATAACTATGGCTACACCTTC

size: few
V: TRBV19
D: -
J: TRBJ2-2
CDR3: CASSMFGEAGELFF
DNA: TGTGCCAGTAGTATGTTCGGGGAGGCCGGGGAGCTGTTTTTT

size: few
V: TRBV18
D: -
J: TRBJ1-5
CDR3: CASSLAGFQGNQPQHF
DNA: TGTGCCAGCTCACTAGCCGGGTTCCAGGGAAATCAGCCCCAGCATTTT

size: -
V: TRBV5-1
D: -
J: TRBJ2-7
CDR3: CASSVSPGPGSYEQYF
DNA: TGCGCCAGCAGCGTTAGTCCGGGACCAGGATCTTACGAGCAGTACTTC

size: -
V: TRBV15
D: TRBD1
J: TRBJ2-5
CDR3: CATSTQGQGAGETQYF
DNA: TGTGCCACCAGCACTCAGGGACAGGGGGCGGGGGAGACCCAGTACTTC

size: -
V: TRBV12-5
D: TRBD2
J: TRBJ2-7
CDR3: CASGPRGGRYEQYF
DNA: TGTGCTAGTGGCCCACGGGGGGGGCGGTACGAGCAGTACTTC

size: -
V: TRBV20-1
D: TRBD2
J: TRBJ2-1
CDR3: CSSLRTSGSRGYNEQFF
DNA: TGCAGTTCCCTTAGGACTAGCGGGAGTCGGGGTTACAATGAGCAGTTCTTC

size: few
V: TRBV12-3/TRBV12-4
D: -
J: TRBJ2-7
CDR3: CASSLGGGPIYEQYF
DNA: TGTGCCAGCAGTTTAGGAGGAGGACCTATATACGAGCAGTACTTC

size: many
V: TRBV3-1
D: -
J: TRBJ1-2
CDR3: CASSQNGQEGGYTF
DNA: TGTGCCAGCAGCCAAAATGGGCAGGAGGGTGGCTACACCTTC

size: -
V: TRBV5-5
D: -
J: TRBJ1-2
CDR3: CASSLDTDLGYGYTF
DNA: TGTGCCAGCAGCTTGGATACAGATTTAGGGTATGGCTACACCTTC

size: once
V: TRBV6-1
D: TRBD2
J: TRBJ2-5
CDR3: CASSGGLLAGVQETQYF
DNA: TGTGCCAGCAGTGGGGGCTTACTAGCGGGAGTACAAGAGACCCAGTACTTC

size: many
V: TRBV7-2
D: TRBD2
J: TRBJ2-3
CDR3: CASSSRGLAGTDTQYF
DNA: TGTGCCAGCAGCTCCCGGGGACTAGCGGGAACGGATACGCAGTATTTT

size: many
V: TRBV18
D: TRBD1
J: TRBJ2-7
CDR3: CASSPGQGTHEQYF
DNA: TGTGCCAGCTCACCGGGACAGGGGACCCACGAGCAGTACTTC

size: -
V: TRBV24-1
D: TRBD1
J: TRBJ1-5
CDR3: CATGQGAGQPQHF
DNA: TGTGCCACCGGTCAGGGGGCAGGACAGCCCCAGCATTTT

size: many
V: TRBV28
D: TRBD1
J: TRBJ1-5
CDR3: CANSPTGVDQPQHF
DNA: TGTGCCAACTCGCCGACAGGGGTTGATCAGCCCCAGCATTTT

size: many
V: TRBV3-1
D: -
J: TRBJ1-2
CDR3: CASSHPPGKGYTF
DNA: TGTGCCAGCAGCCACCCCCCCGGGAAGGGCTACACCTTC

size: many
V: TRBV2
D: TRBD2
J: TRBJ2-3
CDR3: CASAGGTSGANTDTQYF
DNA: TGTGCCAGCGCAGGGGGGACTAGCGGCGCAAACACAGATACGCAGTATTTT

size: many
V: TRBV20-1
D: TRBD2
J: TRBJ2-1
CDR3: CSAITSGSGRGSYNEQFF
DNA: TGCAGTGCCATCACCAGCGGCAGCGGGAGGGGTTCCTACAATGAGCAGTTCTTC

size: few
V: TRBV5-6
D: -
J: TRBJ2-2
CDR3: CASSPEGYTGELFF
DNA: TGTGCCAGCAGCCCGGAGGGCTACACCGGGGAGCTGTTTTTT

size: many
V: TRBV30
D: -
J: TRBJ2-2
CDR3: CAWRGRSGTGELFF
DNA: TGTGCCTGGAGGGGACGTAGCGGAACCGGGGAGCTGTTTTTT

size: many
V: TRBV7-9
D: -
J: TRBJ2-7
CDR3: CASSSQGAYEQYF
DNA: TGTGCCAGCAGCTCCCAGGGAGCGTACGAGCAGTACTTC

size: -
V: TRBV10-2
D: -
J: TRBJ1-2
CDR3: CASTMRGGTSPYGYTF
DNA: TGCGCCAGCACTATGAGAGGGGGTACTTCACCCTATGGCTACACCTTC

size: many
V: TRBV10-3
D: -
J: TRBJ2-7
CDR3: CAIRDWEGTDEQYF
DNA: TGTGCCATCAGGGATTGGGAGGGGACAGACGAGCAGTACTTC

size: many
V: TRBV5-6
D: -
J: TRBJ1-1
CDR3: CASSLGPLNTEAFF
DNA: TGTGCCAGCAGCTTAGGACCGTTGAACACTGAAGCTTTCTTT

size: few
V: TRBV29-1
D: -
J: TRBJ2-1
CDR3: CSVEGKARGSGEQFF
DNA: TGCAGCGTTGAAGGGAAGGCAAGAGGGAGTGGTGAGCAGTTCTTC

size: many
V: TRBV5-1
D: TRBD1
J: TRBJ2-7
CDR3: CASSYTPGQDYEQYF
DNA: TGCGCCAGCAGCTACACCCCGGGACAGGATTACGAGCAGTACTTC

size: many
V: TRBV19
D: -
J: TRBJ2-1
CDR3: CASSIGPRTIYNEQFF
DNA: TGTGCCAGTAGTATAGGTCCCCGGACAATCTACAATGAGCAGTTCTTC

size: many
V: TRBV12-3/TRBV12-4
D: TRBD2
J: TRBJ2-1
CDR3: CASSSGRRNEQFF
DNA: TGTGCCAGCAGTAGCGGGAGAAGAAATGAGCAGTTCTTC

size: many
V: TRBV2
D: TRBD1
J: TRBJ1-5
CDR3: CASSDGRQGGQPQHF
DNA: TGTGCCAGCAGTGACGGTCGACAGGGAGGACAGCCCCAGCATTTT

size: many
V: TRBV20-1
D: -
J: TRBJ1-2
CDR3: CSPPPEGERLFNYGYTF
DNA: TGCAGTCCACCCCCTGAGGGAGAACGATTGTTTAACTATGGCTACACCTTC

size: -
V: TRBV9
D: -
J: TRBJ2-1
CDR3: CASSVVGSGNEQFF
DNA: TGTGCCAGCAGCGTAGTGGGGTCTGGCAATGAGCAGTTCTTC

size: -
V: TRBV20-1
D: TRBD2
J: TRBJ2-1
CDR3: CSARGSTGTSGSEGYNEQFF
DNA: TGCAGTGCTAGAGGCTCAACCGGGACTAGCGGGTCCGAGGGCTACAATGAGCAGTTCTTC

size: -
V: TRBV27
D: TRBD2
J: TRBJ2-1
CDR3: CASSSRLAGGPSNEQFF
DNA: TGTGCCAGCAGTTCCAGACTAGCGGGAGGGCCGAGCAATGAGCAGTTCTTC

size: many
V: TRBV11-2
D: TRBD2
J: TRBJ2-1
CDR3: CASSLNGVGTSRNNEQFF
DNA: TGTGCCAGCAGCTTAAATGGGGTGGGGACTAGCAGAAACAATGAGCAGTTCTTC